The sequence of this TCR beta chain was determined in a study of T cell responses to AZD1222 COVID-19 vaccine. Study as a whole: Recipients boosted at about 4 weeks or about 12 weeks are pooled.

Sequencing used immunoSEQ multiplex PCR; TCRdb keeps in-frame clones, though not all of them. The top ten clones hold around a sixth of a sample with some 99,000 clones, roughly 88% of them seen once. In the case of this clone: What it binds is unknown.

The length of the CDR3 is 13 residues. CDR1 is MNHEY, CDR2 SVGAGI, per germline. Between the trimmed V and J ends, which lost 8 bases and 5 bases, there was a span of 12 bases. Study-level findings and limits: Following two doses of AZD1222, Spike-specific TCR breadth and depth rose. Clonal diversity was possibly underestimated, and white British individuals and females predominated among donors.

This receptor was obtained from an adult in good health. The sequencing used peripheral blood, collected on day 0 of AZD1222 vaccination. The V call is TRBV6-5, the J call TRBJ1-4; D remains unclear. CDR3: CASGVGGNEKLFF. Here the CDR3 DNA reads TGTGCCAGCGGGGTGGGTGGAAATGAAAAACTGTTTTTT.